A single sample gave rise to the 20 T cell receptor beta chains below, sequenced in a study of cytomegalovirus exposure and HLA in healthy donors. A multiplex PCR was run with 60 Vbeta primers and 13 Jbeta primers. The repertoire was sequenced with immunoSEQ multiplex PCR; TCRdb's copy has only in-frame clones and lacks some. The sample shows about 200,000 clones, 80% to 90% of them seen only once. Sequenced sample: PBMCs. Receptor source: a man younger than 45 in good health and CMV-seronegative.

The genes are TRBV25-1 and TRBJ1-2, with D uncertain. Looked up from germline, CDR1 is MGHDK and CDR2 is SYGVNS. The CDR3 runs 11 residues. Deletions cut 7 bases from V and 7 bases from J, with 10 bases between. CDR3 coding DNA: TGTGCCAGCAATTCGGGGTCTGGCTACACCTTC. Protein sequence: CASNSGSGYTF.

The genes are TRBV27 and TRBJ2-7; 11 bases map to TRBD2. The CDR3 has 18 residues. The V gene end was trimmed by 5 bases and the J gene end by 0 bases; junction bases not matched to a gene: 12. CDR1 is MNHEY, CDR2 SMNVEV, per germline (reference sequence). DNA for the CDR3: TGTGCCAGCAGTCCCGGAGGACTAGCGGGCCCTAGCTCCTACGAGCAGTACTTC. It encodes CASSPGGLAGPSSYEQYF.

V gene TRBV29-1 combines with J gene TRBJ2-7; a possible D gene is TRBD1 (6 bases). This CDR3 is 12 amino acids long. V shed 4 bases and J shed 5 bases, with 12 bases lying between them. CDR1 and CDR2 (germline): SQVTM, ANQGSEA. As DNA, the CDR3 is TGCAGCGTTGGCAACAGGGACAACGAGCAGTACTTC. Translating it yields CSVGNRDNEQYF.

The table lists this clone with a count of one. V usage is TRBV7-6 and J usage is TRBJ2-7; no clear D gene. The germline gives CDR1 SGHVS, CDR2 FNYEAQ. V was clipped by 5 bases and J by 0 bases, with 14 bases between them. This CDR3 spans 15 amino acids. CDR3 coding DNA: TGTGCCAGCAGCCTTGACGGAGCCGGCTCCTACGAGCAGTACTTC. It yields the protein CASSLDGAGSYEQYF.

This rearrangement joins TRBV29-1 to TRBJ2-3; unclear D gene. V lost 4 bases to trimming and J lost 2 bases, with 4 bases between them. This CDR3 contains 11 residues. CDR1 and CDR2 (germline): SQVTM, ANQGSEA. CDR3 bases: TGCAGCGTTGTTATCACAGATACGCAGTATTTT. Its translation: CSVVITDTQYF.

The chain links TRBV7-8 to TRBJ1-2, with 9 bases that match TRBD1. Unmatched junction bases numbered 6, after V lost 8 bases and J lost 2 bases. Germline values: CDR1 SGHVS, CDR2 FQNEAQ. There are 14 residues in the CDR3. CDR3 DNA: TGTGCCAGCGAGCCTGGGACAGGGAACTATGGCTACACCTTC. This codes for CASEPGTGNYGYTF.

This clone was seen a single time. The chain combines TRBV19 with TRBJ2-2, with 7 positions matching TRBD1. V dropped 5 bases and J dropped 3; count of bases not matched to a gene: 6. CDR1 is LNHDA and CDR2 is SQIVND in the germline V gene (reference sequence). This CDR3 has 15 residues. Written as DNA, the CDR3 is TGTGCCAGTAGTTTCGACAGGGTTTACACCGGGGAGCTGTTTTTT. Encoded protein: CASSFDRVYTGELFF.

V usage is TRBV10-3 and J usage is TRBJ2-5, with 8 bases identical to TRBD2. The assigned J gene may be wrong: the sequence end matches TRBJ2-7 better. This CDR3 has 14 amino acids. Germline V CDR1 and CDR2: ENHRY, SYGVKD. Written as DNA, the CDR3 is TGTGCCATCGGCAGGACTAGCCCAAATTACGAGCAGTACTTC. It codes for CAIGRTSPNYEQYF.

V and J are TRBV10-2 and TRBJ2-5; 7 bases align to TRBD2. This CDR3 has 13 amino acids. Germline CDR1 WSHSY, CDR2 SAAADI. V lost 4 bases to trimming and J lost 12 bases; unmatched junction nucleotides: 11. The CDR3 DNA reads as TGCGCCAGCAGTGCCGACTCAGCGGGGCCGGAGTACTTC. This gives the protein CASSADSAGPEYF.

The V call is TRBV28, the J call TRBJ1-5, with a possible D match to TRBD1 (6 bases). V was trimmed by 10 bases and J by 2 bases, leaving 12 bases between them. The CDR3 totals 13 residues. From germline, CDR1 is MDHEN and CDR2 SYDVKM. CDR3 in DNA: TGTGCCAACCGAGGGGGGGGCAATCAGCCCCAGCATTTT. Protein: CANRGGGNQPQHF.

This chain uses TRBV9 with TRBJ1-6, with 8 bases lining up with TRBD1. Germline loops: CDR1 SGDLS, CDR2 YYNGEE. Germline trimming cut 3 bases from V and 7 bases from J; bases unmatched to any gene: 6. This CDR3 comprises 15 residues. DNA of the CDR3: TGTGCCAGCAGCGCCGGACAGGGCGGGAATTCACCCCTCCACTTT. Translation gives CASSAGQGGNSPLHF. Drawing the rest from reference TRBV9 and TRBJ1-6, the complete variable domain is DSGVTQTPKHLITATGQRVTLRCSPRSGDLSVYWYQQSLDQGLQFLIQYYNGEERAKGNILERFSAQQFPDLHSELNLSSLELGDSALYFCASSAGQGGNSPLHFGNGTRLTVT.

V usage is TRBV7-3 and J usage is TRBJ2-7; 11 nucleotides agree with TRBD1. Trimming removed 2 bases from V and 2 bases from J; junction bases left unmatched: 2. Germline V lookup: CDR1 SGHTA, CDR2 FQGTGA. This CDR3 has 15 amino acids. The CDR3: CASSLEGQGAYEQYF. CDR3 bases: TGTGCCAGCAGCTTAGAGGGACAGGGGGCCTACGAGCAGTACTTC.

The chain combines TRBV4-1 with TRBJ2-4, with 8 bases matching TRBD1. V lost 1 base to trimming and J lost 0 bases; unmatched junction nucleotides: 2. Germline CDR1 reads MGHRA; CDR2 reads YSYEKL. The CDR3 runs 16 residues. This CDR3 is CASSQGTGGAKNIQYF. The CDR3 DNA reads TGCGCCAGCAGCCAAGGTACAGGGGGAGCCAAAAACATTCAGTACTTC.

The J gene is TRBJ2-2, the V gene TRBV5-1, with 12 bases fitting TRBD2. The CDR3 has 16 amino acids. The germline V gene encodes CDR1 SGHRS and CDR2 YFSETQ. J lost 6 bases, V lost 3 bases, and 6 bases had no gene match. The CDR3 protein is CASSWTTSGGSGELFF. In nucleotides, the CDR3 is TGCGCCAGCAGCTGGACGACTAGCGGGGGATCCGGGGAGCTGTTTTTT.

The V and J genes are TRBV28 and TRBJ1-1; a weak D match, TRBD1 (5 bases). Germline values: CDR1 MDHEN, CDR2 SYDVKM. V was shortened by 2 bases and J by 5 bases, with 12 bases between the two germline ends. The CDR3 covers 14 residues. CDR3 amino acids: CASSLRTTGTEAFF. DNA of the CDR3: TGTGCCAGCAGTTTAAGGACAACCGGGACTGAAGCTTTCTTT.

This chain links TRBV6-4 with TRBJ2-1; TRBD2 agrees at 8 bases. Germline loops: CDR1 MRHNA, CDR2 SNTAGT. J lost 9 bases, V lost 2 bases, and 18 bases had no gene match. The CDR3 has 18 amino acids. The CDR3 region has the DNA TGTGCCAGCAGTGACCCTCCCGACCACCGGGGGGGGAAGCGTGAGCAGTTCTTC. Translation gives CASSDPPDHRGGKREQFF.

This chain connects TRBV27 to TRBJ1-2, with no clear D. V was shortened by 2 bases and J by 1 base, with 8 bases between the two germline ends. CDR1 is MNHEY and CDR2 is SMNVEV in the germline V gene (reference sequence). The CDR3 length is 14 residues. The CDR3 DNA is TGTGCCAGCAGTTTACATCGGGTTAACTATGGCTACACCTTC. This gives the protein CASSLHRVNYGYTF.

The V gene is TRBV6-1, the J gene TRBJ2-1, with 8 positions matching TRBD2. V dropped 3 bases and J dropped 8; count of bases not matched to a gene: 9. The CDR3 is made up of 15 amino acids. Germline CDR1 is MNHNS and CDR2 is SASEGT. CDR3 nucleotide sequence: TGTGCCAGCAGTGACTCGGGGACTAGTATCTATGAGCAGTTCTTC. Translating it yields CASSDSGTSIYEQFF.

The chain couples TRBV6-6 to TRBJ2-4, with 8 bases fitting TRBD2. V shed 6 bases, J shed 6 bases, and the junction held 7 bases outside the gene matches. Germline V lookup: CDR1 MNHNY, CDR2 SVGAGI (reference sequence). The CDR3 runs to 14 residues. In DNA form, the CDR3 reads TGTGCCAGCAGGATAGGGGCGGGGGGAAACATTCAGTACTTC. Translation: CASRIGAGGNIQYF.

The V and J genes are TRBV9 and TRBJ1-6; D call uncertain. In germline, CDR1 is SGDLS, CDR2 YYNGEE. The CDR3 has 15 amino acids. The V and J ends lost 0 bases and 7 bases respectively, with 11 bases between them. CDR3 sequence (DNA): TGTGCCAGCAGCGTAGGGCCAGGCACGAATTCACCCCTCCACTTT. This translates into CASSVGPGTNSPLHF.